This T cell receptor (beta chain) emerged from a study of persistence of HIV-infected CD4 T cells. Study-level results: TCRbeta richness was lower in CMV- and Gag-responding cells than in anti-CD3/anti-CD28-responding cells.

CDR1 SNHLY and CDR2 FYNNEI come from the germline V gene. CDR3 length: 14 amino acids. V shed 7 bases and J shed 0 bases, with 11 bases lying between them. The immunoSEQ assay was version 4, run in survey mode. Here immunoSEQ multiplex PCR was the method, and the copy in TCRdb shows in-frame clones only, minus some. The profile covers 40,000 to 55,000 clones, with 75% to 85% appearing a single time and 3% taken by the ten largest. Cells were stimulated with CMV-infected fibroblast lysates at approximately 10 ug/mL. Sorted nonresponding memory CD4+ T cells were CD40L-negative, CD69-negative, CD45RO-high. These HIV-1-infected adults initiated suppressive ART in chronic infection. Donors had CD4+ T cell counts above 400 cells/uL and were CMV-seropositive. This clone turned up a few times. Its antigen is still unknown.

V and J are TRBV2 and TRBJ2-3; D gene uncertain. This receptor was obtained from an adult man with HIV who was CMV-seropositive. The input for sequencing was CD4+ T cells sorted from PBMCs after roughly 18-hour stimulation, taken from a patient who received antiretroviral therapy. The CDR3 sequence is CASIIGTSTDTQYF. The CDR3 region has the DNA TGTGCCAGCATAATAGGTACTAGCACAGATACGCAGTATTTT.